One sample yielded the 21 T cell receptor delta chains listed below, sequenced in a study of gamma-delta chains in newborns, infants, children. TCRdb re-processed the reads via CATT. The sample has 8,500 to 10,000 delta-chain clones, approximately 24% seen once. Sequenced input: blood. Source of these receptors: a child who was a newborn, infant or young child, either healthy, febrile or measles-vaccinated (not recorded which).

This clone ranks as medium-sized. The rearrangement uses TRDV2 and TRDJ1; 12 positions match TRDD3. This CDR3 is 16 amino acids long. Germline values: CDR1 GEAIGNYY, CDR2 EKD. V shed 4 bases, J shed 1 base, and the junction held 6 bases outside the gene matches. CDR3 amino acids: CACEPLGDTGTDKLIF. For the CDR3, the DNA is TGTGCCTGTGAACCTCTGGGGGATACGGGCACCGATAAACTCATCTTT.

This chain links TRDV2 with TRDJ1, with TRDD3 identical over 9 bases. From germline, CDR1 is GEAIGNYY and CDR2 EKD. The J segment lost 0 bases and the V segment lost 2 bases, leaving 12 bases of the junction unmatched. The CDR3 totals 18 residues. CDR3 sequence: CACDNLGDQDQYTDKLIF. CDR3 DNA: TGTGCCTGTGACAACCTGGGGGATCAGGACCAGTACACCGATAAACTCATCTTT.

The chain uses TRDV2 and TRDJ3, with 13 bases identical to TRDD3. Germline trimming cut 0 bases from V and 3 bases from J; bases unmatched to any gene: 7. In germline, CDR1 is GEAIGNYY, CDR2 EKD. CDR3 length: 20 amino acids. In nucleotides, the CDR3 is TGTGCCTGTGACACCCCTTTACTGGGGGATACGAACTGGGACACCCGACAGATGTTTTTC. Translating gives CACDTPLLGDTNWDTRQMFF.

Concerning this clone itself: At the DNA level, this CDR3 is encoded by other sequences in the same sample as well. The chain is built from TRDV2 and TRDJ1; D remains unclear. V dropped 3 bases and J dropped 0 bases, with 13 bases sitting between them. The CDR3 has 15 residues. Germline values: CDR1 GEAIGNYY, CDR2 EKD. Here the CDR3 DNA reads TGTGCCTGTGACCCCGTGGGTACCCACACCGATAAACTCATCTTT. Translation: CACDPVGTHTDKLIF.

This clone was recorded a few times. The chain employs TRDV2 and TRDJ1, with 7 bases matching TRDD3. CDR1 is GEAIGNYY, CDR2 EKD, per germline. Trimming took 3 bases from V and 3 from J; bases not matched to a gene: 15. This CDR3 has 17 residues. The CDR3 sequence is CACDPLLEGGSPDKLIF. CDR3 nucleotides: TGTGCCTGTGACCCCCTATTGGAGGGGGGATCCCCCGATAAACTCATCTTT.

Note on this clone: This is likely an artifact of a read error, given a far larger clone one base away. For the CDR3, the DNA is TGTGCCTGTGACACGCTGCCGTCCTACTCATCCGTGGATATCGATCCTCCACAGATCCCCTACACCGATAAACTCATCTTT. Translated: CACDTLPSYSSVDIDPPQIPYTDKLIF. The chain links TRDV2 to TRDJ1; maybe TRDD2 (6 bases). CDR1 is GEAIGNYY, CDR2 EKD, per germline. This CDR3 comprises 27 residues. V dropped 1 base and J dropped 0 bases, with 47 bases sitting between them.

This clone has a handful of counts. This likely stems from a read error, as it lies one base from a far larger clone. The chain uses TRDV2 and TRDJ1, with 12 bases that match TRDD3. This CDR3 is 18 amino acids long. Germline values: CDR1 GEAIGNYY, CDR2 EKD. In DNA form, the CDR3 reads TGTGCCCGTGACAGGGTTACTGGGGGATACAAAAACACCGATAAACTCATCTTT. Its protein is CARDRVTGGYKNTDKLIF.

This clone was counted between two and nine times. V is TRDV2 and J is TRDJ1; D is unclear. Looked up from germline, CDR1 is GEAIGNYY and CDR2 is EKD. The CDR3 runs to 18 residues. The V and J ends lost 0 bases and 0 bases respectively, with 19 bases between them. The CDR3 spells CACDTVSIPPAYTDKLIF. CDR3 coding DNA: TGTGCCTGTGACACCGTCAGTATCCCGCCTGCGTACACCGATAAACTCATCTTT.

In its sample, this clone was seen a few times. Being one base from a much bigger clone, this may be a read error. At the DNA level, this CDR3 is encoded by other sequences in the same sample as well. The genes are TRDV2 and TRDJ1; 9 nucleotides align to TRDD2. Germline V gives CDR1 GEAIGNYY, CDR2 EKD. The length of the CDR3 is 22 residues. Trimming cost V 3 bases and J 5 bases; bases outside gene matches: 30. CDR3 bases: TGTGCCTGTGACCCCCTTCCTACTGGGGCAGGACTGGGGAAGGGGCGGACTGATAAACTCATCTTT. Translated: CACDPLPTGAGLGKGRTDKLIF.

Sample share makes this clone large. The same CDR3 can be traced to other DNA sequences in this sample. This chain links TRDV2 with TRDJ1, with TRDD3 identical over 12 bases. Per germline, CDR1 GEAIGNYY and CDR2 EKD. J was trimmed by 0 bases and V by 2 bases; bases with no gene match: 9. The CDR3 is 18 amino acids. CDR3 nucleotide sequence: TGTGCCTGTGACAGGGTTACTGGGGGATACAAAAACACCGATAAACTCATCTTT. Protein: CACDRVTGGYKNTDKLIF.

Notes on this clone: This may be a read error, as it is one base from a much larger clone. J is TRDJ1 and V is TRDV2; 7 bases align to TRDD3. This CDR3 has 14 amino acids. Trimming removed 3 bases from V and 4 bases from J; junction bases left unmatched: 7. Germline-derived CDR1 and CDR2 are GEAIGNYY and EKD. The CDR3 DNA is TGTGCCTGTGACGAGTGGGGGAGCAGCGATAAACTCATCTTT. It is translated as CACDEWGSSDKLIF.

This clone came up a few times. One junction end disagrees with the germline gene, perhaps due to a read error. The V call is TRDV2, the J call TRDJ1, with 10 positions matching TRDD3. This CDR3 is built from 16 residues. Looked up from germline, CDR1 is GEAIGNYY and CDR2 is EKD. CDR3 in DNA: TGTGCCTGTTTCCTACTGGGGGATGGAATGGCCGATAAACCCATCTTT. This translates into CACFLLGDGMADKPIF.

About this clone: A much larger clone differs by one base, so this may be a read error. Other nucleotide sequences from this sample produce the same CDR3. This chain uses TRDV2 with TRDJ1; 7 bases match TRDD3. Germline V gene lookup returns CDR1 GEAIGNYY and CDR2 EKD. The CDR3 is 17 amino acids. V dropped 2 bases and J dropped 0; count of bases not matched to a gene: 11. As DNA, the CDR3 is TGTGCCTGTGACAGCCTGGTCACCGGGGGATACACCGATAAACTCATCTTT. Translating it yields CACDSLVTGGYTDKLIF.

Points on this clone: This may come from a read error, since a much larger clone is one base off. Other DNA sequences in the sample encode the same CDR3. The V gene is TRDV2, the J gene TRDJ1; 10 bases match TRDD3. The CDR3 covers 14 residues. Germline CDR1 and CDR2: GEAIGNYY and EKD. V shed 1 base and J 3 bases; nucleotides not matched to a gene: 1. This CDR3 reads CACDTLGDADKLIF. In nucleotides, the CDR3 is TGTGCCTGTGACACACTGGGGGATGCCGATAAACTCATCTTT.

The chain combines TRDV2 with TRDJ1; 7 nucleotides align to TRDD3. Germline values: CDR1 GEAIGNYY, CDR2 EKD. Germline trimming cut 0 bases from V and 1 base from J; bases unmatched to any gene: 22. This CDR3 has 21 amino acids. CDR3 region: CACDTVHRGGYDRVLTDKLIF. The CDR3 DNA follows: TGTGCCTGTGACACCGTCCACCGTGGTGGATACGATAGGGTACTCACCGATAAACTCATCTTT.

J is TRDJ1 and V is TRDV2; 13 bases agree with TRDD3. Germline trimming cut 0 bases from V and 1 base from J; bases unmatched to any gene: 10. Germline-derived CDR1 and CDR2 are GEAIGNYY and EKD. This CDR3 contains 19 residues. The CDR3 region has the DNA TGTGCCTGTGACACCCTTAGTACTGGGGGATACGGATTCACCGATAAACTCATCTTT. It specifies CACDTLSTGGYGFTDKLIF.

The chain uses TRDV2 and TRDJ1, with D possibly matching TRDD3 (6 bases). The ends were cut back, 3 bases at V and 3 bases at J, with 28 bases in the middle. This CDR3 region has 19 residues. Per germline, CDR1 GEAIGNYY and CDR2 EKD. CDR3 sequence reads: CACDPLGPRGHLHPDKLIF. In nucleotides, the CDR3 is TGTGCCTGTGACCCTCTGGGGCCCCGTGGACACCTGCACCCCGATAAACTCATCTTT.

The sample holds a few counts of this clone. In DNA, the CDR3 is TGTGCCTGTGACCCCATCCCGGGGGATACGGGGGCGAAGACCGATAAACTCATCTTT. Amino acid sequence: CACDPIPGDTGAKTDKLIF. The gene calls are TRDV2 and TRDJ1; 10 nucleotides match TRDD3. The CDR3 runs to 19 residues. The J segment lost 2 bases and the V segment lost 3 bases, leaving 17 bases of the junction unmatched. From germline, CDR1 is GEAIGNYY and CDR2 EKD.

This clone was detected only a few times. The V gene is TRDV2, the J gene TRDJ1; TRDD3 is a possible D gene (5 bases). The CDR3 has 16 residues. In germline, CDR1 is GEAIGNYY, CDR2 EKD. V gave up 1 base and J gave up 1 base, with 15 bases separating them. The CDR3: CACDTAGSRCTDKLIF. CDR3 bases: TGTGCCTGTGACACAGCTGGGAGCCGGTGCACCGATAAACTCATCTTT.

In DNA form, the CDR3 reads TGTGCCTGTGACCCCCTTGGTTTCGTGGGGGCCAACACCGATAAACTCATCTTT. Amino acids: CACDPLGFVGANTDKLIF. J is TRDJ1 and V is TRDV2; a possible D gene is TRDD3 (6 bases). The length of the CDR3 is 18 residues. V dropped 3 bases and J dropped 0 bases, with 22 bases sitting between them. Per germline, CDR1 GEAIGNYY and CDR2 EKD.

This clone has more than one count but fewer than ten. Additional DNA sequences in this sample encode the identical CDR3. The CDR3 region is CACDTLGLGDSTDKLIF. CDR3 sequence (DNA): TGTGCCTGTGACACCCTCGGACTGGGGGACTCCACCGATAAACTCATCTTT. J is TRDJ1 and V is TRDV2; 9 nucleotides match TRDD3. Germline V gene sequence: CDR1 GEAIGNYY, CDR2 EKD. The V and J ends lost 0 bases and 1 base, in that order; junction bases with no gene match: 8. This CDR3 spans 17 amino acids.